The present T cell receptor beta chain was sequenced within a study of cytomegalovirus exposure and HLA in healthy donors. Whole-study results and caveats: A later analysis reportedly identified an Asian-associated ancestry cluster as carrying fewer N-insertions than the approximately 620-donor mean. DRB1 had the most TCR associations and HLA-C the fewest, a later analysis found, with rates varying by HLA locus. Most TCR beta V segments were productive about 90% or about 30% of the time in an earlier analysis. The study put 150 or so TCR beta chains on its list as cytomegalovirus-associated.

Remarks on this clone: The antigen remains unidentified.

60 Vbeta and 13 Jbeta primers were used in PCR. Method: immunoSEQ multiplex PCR; TCRdb's copy keeps in-frame clones and lacks some. The sample yields more than 80,000 clones, under 80% seen once. Input material: PBMCs. This receptor was taken from a man aged 55 to 70 in good health and CMV-seronegative.

The CDR3 sequence: CASSLDGTVVNQPQHF. CDR3 bases: TGTGCCAGCAGCTTAGACGGGACAGTCGTCAACCAGCCCCAGCATTTT. V gene TRBV7-9 combines with J gene TRBJ1-5, with 7 positions matching TRBD1. V gave up 1 base and J gave up 7 bases; unmatched junction bases: 10. Germline V gives CDR1 SEHNR, CDR2 FQNEAQ (reference sequence). The CDR3 runs to 16 residues.